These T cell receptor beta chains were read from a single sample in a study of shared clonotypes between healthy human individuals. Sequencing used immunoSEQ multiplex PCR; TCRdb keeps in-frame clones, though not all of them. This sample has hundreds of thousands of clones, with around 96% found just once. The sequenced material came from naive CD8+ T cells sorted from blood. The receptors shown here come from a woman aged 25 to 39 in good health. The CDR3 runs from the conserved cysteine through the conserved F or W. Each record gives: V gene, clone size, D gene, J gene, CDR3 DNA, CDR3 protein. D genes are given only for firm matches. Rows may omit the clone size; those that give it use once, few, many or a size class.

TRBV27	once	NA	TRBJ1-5	TGTGCCAGCAGTTTGGGACCTCCACCGGCCGGCAATCAGCCCCAGCATTTT	CASSLGPPPAGNQPQHF
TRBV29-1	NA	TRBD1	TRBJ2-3	TGCAGCGTTGCGGACAGGGATCTGGGTACAGATACGCAGTATTTT	CSVADRDLGTDTQYF
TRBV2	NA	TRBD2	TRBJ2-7	TGTGCCAGCAGTGTTGCGGGAGGACCCTACGAGCAGTACTTC	CASSVAGGPYEQYF
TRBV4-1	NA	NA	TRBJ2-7	TGCGCCAGCAGCCATTTCCCCGACCAGGGAATAATAACCTACGAGCAGTACTTC	CASSHFPDQGIITYEQYF
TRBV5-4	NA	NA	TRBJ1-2	TGTGCCAGCAGCTTCGGGACAAATGGCTACACGGACACCTTC	CASSFGTNGYTDTF
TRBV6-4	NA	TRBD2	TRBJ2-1	TGTGCCAGCAGAGCGGGGGGGAGCGCGTACAATGAGCAGTTCTTC	CASRAGGSAYNEQFF
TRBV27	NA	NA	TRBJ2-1	TGTGCCAGCAGTTTCGGTTCGAACAATGAGCAGTTCTTC	CASSFGSNNEQFF
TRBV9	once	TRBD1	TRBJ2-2	TGTGCCAGCAGCAACCGATCCGGGACAGTCGTAGGGGGGGAGCTGTTTTTT	CASSNRSGTVVGGELFF
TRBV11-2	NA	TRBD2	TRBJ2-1	TGTGCCAGCAGCCCCCGACTAGCGCGACGGGGAGAGCAGTTCTTC	CASSPRLARRGEQFF
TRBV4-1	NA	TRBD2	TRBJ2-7	TGCGCCAGCAGCCAAGAGGGGCTAGCGGGAAGCGAGCAGTACTTC	CASSQEGLAGSEQYF
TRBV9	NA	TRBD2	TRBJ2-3	TGTGCCAGCAGCACCAGACTAGCGGGGTATTCAGATACGCAGTATTTT	CASSTRLAGYSDTQYF
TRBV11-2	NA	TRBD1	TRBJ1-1	TGTGCCAGCAGCTCCCGGACAGGGGACACTGAAGCTTTCTTT	CASSSRTGDTEAFF
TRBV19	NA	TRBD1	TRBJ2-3	TGTGCCAGTAGTACCAAGCTATTAGACAGGGGAGGTGCAGATACGCAGTATTTT	CASSTKLLDRGGADTQYF
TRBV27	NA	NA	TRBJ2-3	TGTGCCAGCACGGACATTGGGGGCACAGATACGCAGTATTTT	CASTDIGGTDTQYF
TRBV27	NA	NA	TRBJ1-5	TGTGCCAGCAGTTTCACAGGGTCAGGTCAGCCCCAGCATTTT	CASSFTGSGQPQHF
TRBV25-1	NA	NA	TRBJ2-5	TGTGCCAGCAGCAACAGTAATCAAGAGACCCAGTACTTC	CASSNSNQETQYF
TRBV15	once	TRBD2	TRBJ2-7	TGTGCCACCAGCAGAGGGGGACTAGCGGGCGAGCAGTACTTC	CATSRGGLAGEQYF
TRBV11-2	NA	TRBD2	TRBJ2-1	TGTGCCAGCAGCTCCCTAAGGCTGGGTATACTAGCGGACAATGAGCAGTTCTTC	CASSSLRLGILADNEQFF
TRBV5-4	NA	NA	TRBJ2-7	TGTGCCAGCAGCCTGGGGTCCATGGAGGAGTACTTC	CASSLGSMEEYF
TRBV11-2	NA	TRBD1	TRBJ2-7	TGTGCCAGCAGCTTAGAAGGACAGGTTAATTACGAGCAGTACTTC	CASSLEGQVNYEQYF
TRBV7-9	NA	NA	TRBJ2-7	TGTGCCAGCAGCTTAGGGTACAGGAACTACGAGCAGTACTTC	CASSLGYRNYEQYF
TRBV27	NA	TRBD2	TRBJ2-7	TGTGCCAGCAGTTTTTCTGCGGGAGGGAGATCCTACGAGCAGTACTTC	CASSFSAGGRSYEQYF
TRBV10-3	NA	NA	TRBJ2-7	TGTGCCATCAGGAGCCCAAGGGATTACGAGCAGTACTTC	CAIRSPRDYEQYF
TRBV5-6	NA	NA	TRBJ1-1	TGTGCCAGCAGCTTTTCAGAGGCAGGGATCCCTGAAGCTTTCTTT	CASSFSEAGIPEAFF
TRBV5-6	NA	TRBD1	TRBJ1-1	TGTGCCAGCAAGATGACAGGGGGTAACACTGAAGCTTTCTTT	CASKMTGGNTEAFF
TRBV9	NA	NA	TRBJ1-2	TGTGCCAGCAGCGAAGGGGCCCACGGCAATAACTATGGCTACACCTTC	CASSEGAHGNNYGYTF
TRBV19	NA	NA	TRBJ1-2	TGTGCCAGCGGGGGGGGACCCATATATGGCTACACCTTC	CASGGGPIYGYTF
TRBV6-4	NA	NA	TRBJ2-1	TGTGCCAGCAGTGACTCGCAAGCAAGTGAGCAGTTCTTC	CASSDSQASEQFF
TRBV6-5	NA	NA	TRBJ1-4	TGTGCCAGCAGTTACGGGCAGGGTCGAGAAAAACTGTTTTTT	CASSYGQGREKLFF
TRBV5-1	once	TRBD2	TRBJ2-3	TGCGCCAGCAGCTGGACTAGCGGGACGGATACGCAGTATTTT	CASSWTSGTDTQYF
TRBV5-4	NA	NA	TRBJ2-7	TGTGCCAGCACTCTAGGTGGGGCCCCCTACGAGCAGTACTTC	CASTLGGAPYEQYF
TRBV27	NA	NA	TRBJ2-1	TGTGCCAGCAGTTTTCGGGGCGACAACTACAATGAGCAGTTCTTC	CASSFRGDNYNEQFF
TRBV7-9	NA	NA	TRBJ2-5	TGTGCCAGCAGTTTGGATCAGTACCAAGAGACCCAGTACTTC	CASSLDQYQETQYF
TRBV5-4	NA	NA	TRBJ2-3	TGTGCCAGCAGCTTGCCGCGCCTCGGGGATACGCAGTATTTT	CASSLPRLGDTQYF
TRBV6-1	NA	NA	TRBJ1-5	TGTGCCAGCAGTGAAAGAGGGAGTTGGGTCAATCAGCCCCAGCATTTT	CASSERGSWVNQPQHF
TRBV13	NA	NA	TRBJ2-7	TGTGCCAGCAGCATTGGAGACGCCTCCGGGCCCTACGAGCAGTACTTC	CASSIGDASGPYEQYF